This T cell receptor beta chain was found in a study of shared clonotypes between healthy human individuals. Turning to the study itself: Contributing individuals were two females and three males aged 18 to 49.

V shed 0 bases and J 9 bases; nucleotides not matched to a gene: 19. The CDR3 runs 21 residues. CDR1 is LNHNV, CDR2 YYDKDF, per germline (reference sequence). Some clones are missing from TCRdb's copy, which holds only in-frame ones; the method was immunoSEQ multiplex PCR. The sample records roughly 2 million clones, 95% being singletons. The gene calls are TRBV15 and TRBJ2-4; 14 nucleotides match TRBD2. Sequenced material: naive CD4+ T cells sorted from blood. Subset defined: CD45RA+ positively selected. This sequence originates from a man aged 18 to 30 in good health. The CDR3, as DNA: TGTGCCACCAGCAGAGAGATACAACCGGGACTAGCGGGGGCCCGGGTCGGCATTCAGTACTTC. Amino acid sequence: CATSREIQPGLAGARVGIQYF. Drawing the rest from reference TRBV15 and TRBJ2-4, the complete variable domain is DAMVIQNPRYQVTQFGKPVTLSCSQTLNHNVMYWYQQKSSQAPKLLFHYYDKDFNNEADTPDNFQSRRPNTSFCFLDIRSPGLGDTAMYLCATSREIQPGLAGARVGIQYFGAGTRLSVL.